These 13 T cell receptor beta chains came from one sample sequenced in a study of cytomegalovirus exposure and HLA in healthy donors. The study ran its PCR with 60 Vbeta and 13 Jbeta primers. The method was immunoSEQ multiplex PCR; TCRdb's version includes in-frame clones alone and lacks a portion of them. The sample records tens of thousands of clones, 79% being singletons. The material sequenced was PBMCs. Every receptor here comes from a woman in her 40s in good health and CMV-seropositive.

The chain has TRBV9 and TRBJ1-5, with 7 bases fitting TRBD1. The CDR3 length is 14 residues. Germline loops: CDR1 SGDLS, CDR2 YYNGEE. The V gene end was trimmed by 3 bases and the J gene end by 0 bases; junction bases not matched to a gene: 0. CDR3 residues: CASSGQGSNQPQHF. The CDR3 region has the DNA TGTGCCAGCAGCGGACAGGGTAGCAATCAGCCCCAGCATTTT.

CDR3 sequence (DNA): TGCGCCAGCAGCTTGGAACTAGCGGGACTACGGTACTTC. This sequence encodes CASSLELAGLRYF. The rearrangement joins TRBV5-1 to TRBJ2-5, with 10 bases matching TRBD2. CDR1 and CDR2 from the germline V gene are SGHRS and YFSETQ. The CDR3 sequence is 13 residues long. Losses at the gene ends were 0 bases for V and 13 bases for J; bases not matched to a gene: 6.

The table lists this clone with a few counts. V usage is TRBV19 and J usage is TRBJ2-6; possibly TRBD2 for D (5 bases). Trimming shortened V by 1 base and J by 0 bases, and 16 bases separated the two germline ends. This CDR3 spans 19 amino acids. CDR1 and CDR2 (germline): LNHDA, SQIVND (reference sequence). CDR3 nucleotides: TGTGCCAGTAGTATAGGGAGGCTCTCCGCCAACTCTGGGGCCAACGTCCTGACTTTC. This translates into CASSIGRLSANSGANVLTF.

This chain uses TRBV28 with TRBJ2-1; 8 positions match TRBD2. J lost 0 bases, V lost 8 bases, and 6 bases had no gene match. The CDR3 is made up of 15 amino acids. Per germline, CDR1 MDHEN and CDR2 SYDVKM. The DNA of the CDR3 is TGTGCCAGCTACTCGGGAGGGAACTCCTACAATGAGCAGTTCTTC. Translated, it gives CASYSGGNSYNEQFF.

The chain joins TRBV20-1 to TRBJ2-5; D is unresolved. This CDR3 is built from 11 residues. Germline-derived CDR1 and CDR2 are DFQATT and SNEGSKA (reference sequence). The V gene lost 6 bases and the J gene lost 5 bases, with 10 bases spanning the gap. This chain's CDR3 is CSAPLAETQYF. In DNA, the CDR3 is TGCAGTGCCCCCCTTGCGGAGACCCAGTACTTC.

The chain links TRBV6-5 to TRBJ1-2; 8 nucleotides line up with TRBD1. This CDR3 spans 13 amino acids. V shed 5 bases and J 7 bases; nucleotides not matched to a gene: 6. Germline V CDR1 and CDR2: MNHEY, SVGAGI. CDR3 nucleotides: TGTGCCAGCAGTCCGACAGGGGCAGGTGGCTACACCTTC. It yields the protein CASSPTGAGGYTF.

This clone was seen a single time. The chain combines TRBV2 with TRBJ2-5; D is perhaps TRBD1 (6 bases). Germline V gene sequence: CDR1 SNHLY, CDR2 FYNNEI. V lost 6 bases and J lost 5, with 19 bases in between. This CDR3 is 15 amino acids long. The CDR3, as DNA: TGTGCCAGCAGACCCACACAGGGCGGGCGGGAGACCCAGTACTTC. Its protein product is CASRPTQGGRETQYF.

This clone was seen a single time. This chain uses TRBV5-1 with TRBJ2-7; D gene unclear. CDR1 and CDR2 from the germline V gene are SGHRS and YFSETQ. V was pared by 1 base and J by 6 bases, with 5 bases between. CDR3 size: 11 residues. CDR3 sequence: CASSLSGEQYF. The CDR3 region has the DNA TGCGCCAGCAGCTTGTCGGGCGAGCAGTACTTC. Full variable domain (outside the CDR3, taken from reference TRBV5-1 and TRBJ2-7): KAGVTQTPRYLIKTRGQQVTLSCSPISGHRSVSWYQQTPGQGLQFLFEYFSETQRNKGNFPGRFSGRQFSNSRSEMNVSTLELGDSALYLCASSLSGEQYFGPGTRLTVT.

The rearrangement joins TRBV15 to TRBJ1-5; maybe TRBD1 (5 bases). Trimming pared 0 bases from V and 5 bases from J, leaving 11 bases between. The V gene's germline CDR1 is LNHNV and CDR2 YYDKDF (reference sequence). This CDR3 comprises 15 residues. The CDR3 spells CATSRDQGVDQPQHF. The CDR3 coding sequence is TGTGCCACCAGCAGAGATCAGGGTGTTGATCAGCCCCAGCATTTT. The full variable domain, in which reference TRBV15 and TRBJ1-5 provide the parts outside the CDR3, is DAMVIQNPRYQVTQFGKPVTLSCSQTLNHNVMYWYQQKSSQAPKLLFHYYDKDFNNEADTPDNFQSRRPNTSFCFLDIRSPGLGDTAMYLCATSRDQGVDQPQHFGDGTRLSIL.

The CDR3 DNA sequence: TGTGCCAGCAGTTTGGGGACTAGCGGGAGACGAGAGCAGTACTTC. Protein sequence: CASSLGTSGRREQYF. The V call is TRBV28, the J call TRBJ2-7, with 14 bases identical to TRBD2. Losses at the gene ends were 3 bases for V and 7 bases for J; bases not matched to a gene: 5. In germline, CDR1 is MDHEN, CDR2 SYDVKM. CDR3 length: 15 amino acids.

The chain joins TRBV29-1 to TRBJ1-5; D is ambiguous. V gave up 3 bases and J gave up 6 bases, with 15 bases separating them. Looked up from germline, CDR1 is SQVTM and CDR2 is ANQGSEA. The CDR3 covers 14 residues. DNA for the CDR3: TGCAGCGTTGACAGGCCTATGGGTGGTCAGCCCCAGCATTTT. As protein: CSVDRPMGGQPQHF.

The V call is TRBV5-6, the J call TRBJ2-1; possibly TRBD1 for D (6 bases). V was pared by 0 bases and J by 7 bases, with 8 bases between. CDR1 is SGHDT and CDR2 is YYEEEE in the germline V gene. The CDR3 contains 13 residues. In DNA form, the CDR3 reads TGTGCCAGCAGCTTGGTCAGGGGAAATGAGCAGTTCTTC. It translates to CASSLVRGNEQFF. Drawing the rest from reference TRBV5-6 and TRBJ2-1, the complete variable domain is DAGVTQSPTHLIKTRGQQVTLRCSPKSGHDTVSWYQQALGQGPQFIFQYYEEEERQRGNFPDRFSGHQFPNYSSELNVNALLLGDSALYLCASSLVRGNEQFFGPGTRLTVL.

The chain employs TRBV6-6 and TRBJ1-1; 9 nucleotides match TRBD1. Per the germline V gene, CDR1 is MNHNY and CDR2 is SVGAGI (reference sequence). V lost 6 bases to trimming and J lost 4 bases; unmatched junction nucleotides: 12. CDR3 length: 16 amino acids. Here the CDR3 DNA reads TGTGCCAGCAGACACGGGACAGGGACTTCGGGCACTGAAGCTTTCTTT. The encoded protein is CASRHGTGTSGTEAFF.